This T cell receptor beta chain was recovered during a study of blood T cell repertoires in COVID-19. In the study overall: The United States, Italy and Spain provided the acute and convalescent COVID-19 samples. The cDNA or gDNA used as material had been derived from T cells, B-cell-depleted T cells, or PBMCs.

How the authors handled the data: Amplification of reference gene primers provided the estimated nucleated cell counts. TCRdb's copy holds only in-frame clones and misses some; the assay was immunoSEQ multiplex PCR. D and trimming come from the DNA, and the V and J calls and clone size come from that table. The sample carries roughly 200,000 clones, 88% recorded once. Germline V gene sequence: CDR1 MNHEY, CDR2 SMNVEV (reference sequence). J gave up 4 bases and V 7 bases, and 18 bases lay outside the gene matches. CDR3 length: 17 residues. The TCR was taken from a man in his 70s with acute or convalescent COVID-19. The sequencing sample was made of peripheral blood. The V call is TRBV27, the J call TRBJ1-1, with 7 bases identical to TRBD1. In DNA, the CDR3 is TGTGCCAGCATGGCACGGACAGGACAGTTGGTAAGCACTGAAGCTTTCTTT. Amino acids: CASMARTGQLVSTEAFF.